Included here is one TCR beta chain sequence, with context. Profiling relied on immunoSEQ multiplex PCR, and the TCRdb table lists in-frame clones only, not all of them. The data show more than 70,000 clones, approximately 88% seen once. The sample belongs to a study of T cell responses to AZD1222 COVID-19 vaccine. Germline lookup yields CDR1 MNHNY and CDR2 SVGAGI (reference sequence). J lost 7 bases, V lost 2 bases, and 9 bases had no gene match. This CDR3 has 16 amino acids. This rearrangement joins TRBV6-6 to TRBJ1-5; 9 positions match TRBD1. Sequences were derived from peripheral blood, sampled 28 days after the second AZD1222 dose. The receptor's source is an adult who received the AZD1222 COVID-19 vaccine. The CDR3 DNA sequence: TGTGCCAGCAGTTACCTCCCGGGACAGGGTATACAGCCCCAGCATTTT. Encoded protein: CASSYLPGQGIQPQHF.